Sequencing of this T cell receptor (beta chain) was carried out in a study of blood T cell repertoires in COVID-19. Study context: Whether acute or convalescent, the COVID-19 samples came from the United States, Italy and Spain.

V lost 3 bases and J lost 7, with 13 bases in between. Germline V gene sequence: CDR1 GTSNPN, CDR2 SVGIG (reference sequence). The CDR3 has 13 amino acids. Participant-given clinical history determined each cohort assignment. Exposed enrollees encountered a COVID-19 case at some point within 2 weeks before study entry. Clones were sequenced by immunoSEQ multiplex PCR, and TCRdb holds only the in-frame ones, with some missing. The table lists 200,000 to 250,000 clones, roughly 88% of them singletons, with more than 3% in the top ten. Sequencing was done on a sample of PBMCs or T cells enriched from blood (not recorded which). This receptor was obtained from a woman aged 30 to 39 who had been exposed to COVID-19. This chain connects TRBV30 to TRBJ1-5; D remains unclear. The DNA of the CDR3 is TGTGCCTGGAGCTTCAGGTTCGGACAGCCCCAGCATTTT. This sequence encodes CAWSFRFGQPQHF.